This entry lists 22 T cell receptor beta chains sequenced from one sample in a study of identifying expanded T cells in peripheral blood. The data were produced by immunoSEQ multiplex PCR, yet TCRdb's version contains in-frame clones alone and is incomplete. The top ten hold 3.6% of the sample, which has approximately 57,000 clones, about nine tenths seen once. The sample comprised blood. These receptor sequences come from a person between 18 and 70 years old in good health.

The chain couples TRBV2 to TRBJ1-1; D might be TRBD1 (5 bases). Germline V CDR1 and CDR2: SNHLY, FYNNEI. V gave up 8 bases and J gave up 2 bases, with 12 bases separating them. The CDR3 consists of 13 residues. Here the CDR3 reads CASGGTANTEAFF. The CDR3 DNA reads as TGTGCCAGCGGGGGGACCGCTAACACTGAAGCTTTCTTT.

The chain combines TRBV28 with TRBJ1-2; 7 bases are shared with TRBD1. Germline CDR1 is MDHEN and CDR2 is SYDVKM. The CDR3 runs 15 residues. V lost 6 bases to trimming and J lost 8 bases; unmatched junction nucleotides: 15. CDR3 bases: TGTGCCAGCAGCCGGGACAGCGAAGGACCTAGCGGCTACACCTTC. It specifies CASSRDSEGPSGYTF.

V and J are TRBV6-1 and TRBJ2-1, with D uncertain. CDR1 is MNHNS, CDR2 SASEGT, per germline. The V and J ends lost 3 bases and 7 bases respectively, with 4 bases between them. CDR3 length: 11 residues. This chain's CDR3 is CASSETNEQFF. The CDR3 DNA reads as TGTGCCAGCAGTGAGACAAATGAGCAGTTCTTC.

Only a few counts were recorded for this clone. DNA of the CDR3: TGTGCCACCAGGGGGAACACTGAAGCTTTCTTT. This sequence encodes CATRGNTEAFF. The gene calls are TRBV7-9 and TRBJ1-1, with D tentatively TRBD1 (6 bases). CDR3 length: 11 residues. Trimming removed 10 bases at V and 1 base at J, with 7 bases between. Per the germline V gene, CDR1 is SEHNR and CDR2 is FQNEAQ (reference sequence). The complete variable domain, with remaining parts taken from reference TRBV7-9 and TRBJ1-1, reads DTGVSQNPRHKITKRGQNVTFRCDPISEHNRLYWYRQTLGQGPEFLTYFQNEAQLEKSRLLSDRFSAERPKGSFSTLEIQRTEQGDSAMYLCATRGNTEAFFGQGTRLTVV.

The chain couples TRBV19 to TRBJ1-2, with D unclear. In germline, CDR1 is LNHDA, CDR2 SQIVND (reference sequence). Trimming left V 5 bases short and J 4 bases short, with 5 bases between. The CDR3 runs 11 residues. The CDR3 coding sequence is TGTGCCAGTAGTGATTTCTATGGCTACACCTTC. As protein: CASSDFYGYTF.

V usage is TRBV18 and J usage is TRBJ2-2; maybe TRBD1 (6 bases). The CDR3 consists of 13 residues. Trimming shortened V by 6 bases and J by 4 bases, and 9 bases separated the two germline ends. Germline V gives CDR1 KGHSH, CDR2 LQKENI. CDR3 protein: CASSQGSTGELFF. CDR3 nucleotides: TGTGCCAGCTCTCAGGGGAGCACCGGGGAGCTGTTTTTT.

This rearrangement joins TRBV10-2 to TRBJ2-3; 10 positions match TRBD2. V lost 2 bases and J lost 5; bases outside the gene matches: 7. Germline lookup yields CDR1 WSHSY and CDR2 SAAADI. This CDR3 comprises 16 residues. The CDR3 sequence: CASSENGLAVGDTQYF. The CDR3 DNA follows: TGCGCCAGCAGTGAGAATGGACTAGCGGTCGGAGATACGCAGTATTTT.

V is TRBV5-6 and J is TRBJ2-6, with 10 bases that match TRBD2. Per germline, CDR1 SGHDT and CDR2 YYEEEE. The junction had 5 bases not matched to a gene; V was cut back by 0 bases and J by 2 bases. CDR3 length: 18 residues. CDR3 amino acids: CASSLAALAGAGANVLTF. In nucleotides, the CDR3 is TGTGCCAGCAGCTTGGCTGCCCTAGCGGGGGCTGGGGCCAACGTCCTGACTTTC.

This clone was picked up a small number of times. The genes are TRBV5-1 and TRBJ1-5, with D perhaps TRBD1 (5 bases). Looked up from germline, CDR1 is SGHRS and CDR2 is YFSETQ. The V and J ends lost 5 bases and 6 bases respectively, with 12 bases between them. The CDR3 extends over 13 amino acids. The DNA of the CDR3 is TGCGCCAGCAGGCAGGGTATCAGTCAGCCCCAGCATTTT. It translates to CASRQGISQPQHF.

V usage is TRBV15 and J usage is TRBJ1-1; TRBD1 matches 7 bases. The V gene end was trimmed by 6 bases and the J gene end by 6 bases; junction bases not matched to a gene: 7. The CDR3 runs 13 residues. Per the germline V gene, CDR1 is LNHNV and CDR2 is YYDKDF (reference sequence). The CDR3 coding sequence is TGTGCCACCAGAGCGAGGGGGCGCGCTGAAGCTTTCTTT. Translation: CATRARGRAEAFF.

The gene calls are TRBV7-2 and TRBJ1-2, with TRBD1 matching over 9 bases. V shed 6 bases, J shed 4 bases, and the junction held 6 bases outside the gene matches. Germline assignment: CDR1 SGHTA and CDR2 FQGNSA. This CDR3 comprises 14 residues. The CDR3 protein is CASRQTGGVYGYTF. For the CDR3, the DNA is TGTGCCAGCAGGCAGACAGGGGGGGTCTATGGCTACACCTTC. Complete variable domain (other parts from reference TRBV7-2 and TRBJ1-2): GAGVSQSPSNKVTEKGKDVELRCDPISGHTALYWYRQSLGQGLEFLIYFQGNSAPDKSGLPSDRFSAERTGGSVSTLTIQRTQQEDSAVYLCASRQTGGVYGYTFGSGTRLTVV.

The rearrangement links TRBV5-4 to TRBJ2-2; D is unclear. Looked up from germline, CDR1 is SGHNT and CDR2 is YYREEE (reference sequence). The ends were cut back, 4 bases at V and 5 bases at J, with 15 bases in the middle. The CDR3 is made up of 15 amino acids. In DNA, the CDR3 is TGTGCCAGCAGCCCTGCTGCCCGGGCAACCGGGGAGCTGTTTTTT. Its translation: CASSPAARATGELFF.

The chain links TRBV5-4 to TRBJ1-2; 7 bases are a match to TRBD1. CDR3 length: 15 residues. Looked up from germline, CDR1 is SGHNT and CDR2 is YYREEE (reference sequence). Losses at the gene ends were 3 bases for V and 2 bases for J; bases not matched to a gene: 7. CDR3 nucleotides: TGTGCCAGCAGCTCTAGACAGGGTAACAACTATGGCTACACCTTC. It specifies CASSSRQGNNYGYTF.

The chain recombines TRBV19 with TRBJ2-5, with D possibly TRBD2 on 6 matching bases. The CDR3 has 13 amino acids. V shed 6 bases and J shed 4 bases, with 12 bases lying between them. CDR1 LNHDA and CDR2 SQIVND come from the germline V gene (reference sequence). The CDR3 DNA sequence: TGTGCCAGTAGCGTGCGGAGGGGAGAGACCCAGTACTTC. Its translation: CASSVRRGETQYF.

The chain recombines TRBV6-1 with TRBJ2-5; D is perhaps TRBD2 (6 bases). V dropped 6 bases and J dropped 4 bases, with 12 bases sitting between them. The CDR3 runs 13 residues. Germline V gives CDR1 MNHNS, CDR2 SASEGT. The CDR3 DNA follows: TGTGCCAGCAGCGGGGAGGACCGAGAGACCCAGTACTTC. It encodes CASSGEDRETQYF.

This chain connects TRBV10-3 to TRBJ2-3; a weak D match, TRBD2 (7 bases). Germline V lookup: CDR1 ENHRY, CDR2 SYGVKD. The germline V and J ends were trimmed by 3 bases and 6 bases, with 13 bases remaining between them. The CDR3 spans 14 residues. CDR3 residues: CAISDRGAGDTQYF. The CDR3 coding sequence is TGTGCCATCAGTGACCGGGGGGCCGGGGATACGCAGTATTTT.

The V gene is TRBV7-6, the J gene TRBJ2-6; D ambiguous. The CDR3 sequence is 15 residues long. V lost 5 bases to trimming and J lost 2 bases, with 10 bases between them. Germline lookup yields CDR1 SGHVS and CDR2 FNYEAQ. The CDR3: CASSRLRPGANVLTF. The CDR3 coding sequence is TGTGCCAGCAGCAGACTCCGGCCTGGGGCCAACGTCCTGACTTTC.

The chain joins TRBV28 to TRBJ1-1; TRBD1 matches 7 bases. J was trimmed by 5 bases and V by 6 bases; bases with no gene match: 3. CDR1 is MDHEN, CDR2 SYDVKM, per germline. The CDR3 spans 12 residues. The CDR3 nucleotides read TGTGCCAGCAGCCAACAGGGGACTGAAGCTTTCTTT. Encoded protein: CASSQQGTEAFF.

J is TRBJ1-5 and V is TRBV18; D is perhaps TRBD1 (5 bases). The CDR3 totals 13 residues. V was clipped by 6 bases and J by 4 bases, with 10 bases between them. From germline, CDR1 is KGHSH and CDR2 LQKENI. The DNA of the CDR3 is TGTGCCAGCTCGCCTCAGGGTAATCAGCCCCAGCATTTT. The encoded protein is CASSPQGNQPQHF.

V and J are TRBV7-9 and TRBJ2-2; a weak D match, TRBD2 (6 bases). The germline V and J ends were trimmed by 8 bases and 5 bases, with 21 bases remaining between them. Germline-derived CDR1 and CDR2 are SEHNR and FQNEAQ (reference sequence). The CDR3 loop spans 16 amino acids. CDR3 nucleotides: TGTGCCAGCGACTTCTCCCGGGACTTCTTAACCGGGGAGCTGTTTTTT. Translating gives CASDFSRDFLTGELFF.

This clone was found a few times. This chain connects TRBV5-4 to TRBJ2-1, with 7 bases aligning to TRBD1. Germline trimming cut 4 bases from V and 5 bases from J; bases unmatched to any gene: 0. The CDR3 length is 12 residues. Germline values: CDR1 SGHNT, CDR2 YYREEE (reference sequence). The DNA for the CDR3 is TGTGCCAGCAGCGGACAGGACAATGAGCAGTTCTTC. Encoded protein: CASSGQDNEQFF.

The chain joins TRBV5-1 to TRBJ1-1; D gene ambiguous. The germline V and J ends were trimmed by 4 bases and 5 bases, with 9 bases remaining between them. Germline V gene lookup returns CDR1 SGHRS and CDR2 YFSETQ. This CDR3 contains 12 residues. CDR3 sequence reads: CASSLTRTEAFF. CDR3 in DNA: TGCGCCAGCAGCCTGACCAGAACTGAAGCTTTCTTT. Combining the CDR3 with reference TRBV5-1 and TRBJ1-1 gives the whole variable domain KAGVTQTPRYLIKTRGQQVTLSCSPISGHRSVSWYQQTPGQGLQFLFEYFSETQRNKGNFPGRFSGRQFSNSRSEMNVSTLELGDSALYLCASSLTRTEAFFGQGTRLTVV.